The entry below describes one TCR beta chain. Its antigen remains unidentified. The data are from a study of cytomegalovirus exposure and HLA in healthy donors. Per germline, CDR1 MDHEN and CDR2 SYDVKM. The V and J ends lost 6 bases and 5 bases respectively, with 19 bases between them. The CDR3 extends over 16 amino acids. The study ran its PCR with 60 Vbeta and 13 Jbeta primers. TCRdb's table, derived via immunoSEQ multiplex PCR, lists solely in-frame clones and lacks some. The profile shows 100,000 or so clones, roughly three quarters of them singletons. Study-wide results and caveats: A list of around 150 TCR beta chains associated with cytomegalovirus was given. Most sequenced TCRs were rare (though some public TCRs occurred in many donors).

Sequencing was carried out using PBMCs. The receptor's source is a middle-aged man in good health and CMV-seronegative. V usage is TRBV28 and J usage is TRBJ2-2; TRBD1 might be the D (6 bases). This CDR3 reads CASSDPQGRGTGELFF. For the CDR3, the DNA is TGTGCCAGCAGCGACCCCCAGGGCAGGGGAACCGGGGAGCTGTTTTTT.